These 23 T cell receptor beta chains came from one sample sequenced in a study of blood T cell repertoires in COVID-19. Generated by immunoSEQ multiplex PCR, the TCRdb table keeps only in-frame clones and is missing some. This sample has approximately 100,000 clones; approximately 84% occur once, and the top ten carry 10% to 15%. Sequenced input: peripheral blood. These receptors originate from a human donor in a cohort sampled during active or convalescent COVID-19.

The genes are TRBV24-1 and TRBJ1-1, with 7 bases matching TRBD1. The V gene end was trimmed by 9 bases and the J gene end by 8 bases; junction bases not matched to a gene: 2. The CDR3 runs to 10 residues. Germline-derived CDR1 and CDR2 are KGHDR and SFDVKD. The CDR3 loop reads CATQDREAFF. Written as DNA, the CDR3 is TGTGCCACCCAGGACAGGGAAGCTTTCTTT.

The CDR3 sequence: CASSSQTGKNIQYF. The CDR3 DNA reads TGTGCCAGCAGTTCCCAGACAGGGAAAAACATTCAGTACTTC. This chain joins TRBV7-2 and TRBJ2-4; 7 bases align to TRBD1. The V segment lost 6 bases and the J segment 4 bases; nucleotides outside the gene matches: 6. The germline V gene encodes CDR1 SGHTA and CDR2 FQGNSA. The CDR3 contains 14 residues.

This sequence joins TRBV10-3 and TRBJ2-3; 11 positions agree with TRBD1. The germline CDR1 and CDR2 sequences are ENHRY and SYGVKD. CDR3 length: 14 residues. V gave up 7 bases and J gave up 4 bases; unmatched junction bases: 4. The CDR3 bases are TGTGCCATCACGAAGGGACAGGGGGCAGATACGCAGTATTTT. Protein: CAITKGQGADTQYF.

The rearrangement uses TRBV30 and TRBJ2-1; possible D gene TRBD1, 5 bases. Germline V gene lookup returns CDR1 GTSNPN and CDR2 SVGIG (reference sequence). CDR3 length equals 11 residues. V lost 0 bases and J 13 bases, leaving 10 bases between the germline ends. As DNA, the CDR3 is TGTGCCTGGAGTGTCAGGGATCTACAGTTCTTC. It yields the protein CAWSVRDLQFF.

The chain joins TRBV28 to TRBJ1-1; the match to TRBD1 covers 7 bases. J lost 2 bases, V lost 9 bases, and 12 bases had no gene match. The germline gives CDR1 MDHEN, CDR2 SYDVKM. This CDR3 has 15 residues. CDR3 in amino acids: CASRDSKTSNTEAFF. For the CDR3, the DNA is TGTGCCAGTCGGGACAGTAAAACCTCTAACACTGAAGCTTTCTTT.

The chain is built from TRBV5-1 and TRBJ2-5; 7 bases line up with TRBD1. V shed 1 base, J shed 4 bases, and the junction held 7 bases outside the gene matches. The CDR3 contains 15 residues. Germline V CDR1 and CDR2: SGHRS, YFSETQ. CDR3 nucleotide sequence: TGCGCCAGCAGCTTGAGTACAGGGGCCGGAGAGACCCAGTACTTC. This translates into CASSLSTGAGETQYF. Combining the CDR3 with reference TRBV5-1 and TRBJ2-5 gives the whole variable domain KAGVTQTPRYLIKTRGQQVTLSCSPISGHRSVSWYQQTPGQGLQFLFEYFSETQRNKGNFPGRFSGRQFSNSRSEMNVSTLELGDSALYLCASSLSTGAGETQYFGPGTRLLVL.

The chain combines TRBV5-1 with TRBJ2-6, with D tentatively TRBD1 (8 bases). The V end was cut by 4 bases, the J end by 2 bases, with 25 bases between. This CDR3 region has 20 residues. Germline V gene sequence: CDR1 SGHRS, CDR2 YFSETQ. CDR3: CASSGGQGYVREAGANVLTF. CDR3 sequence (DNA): TGCGCCAGCAGCGGTGGACAGGGTTACGTACGGGAGGCTGGGGCCAACGTCCTGACTTTC.

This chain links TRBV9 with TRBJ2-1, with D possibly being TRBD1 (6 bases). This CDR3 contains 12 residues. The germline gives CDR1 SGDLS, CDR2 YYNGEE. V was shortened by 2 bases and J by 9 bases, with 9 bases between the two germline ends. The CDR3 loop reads CASSVQGSEQFF. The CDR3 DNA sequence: TGTGCCAGCAGCGTCCAGGGGAGTGAGCAGTTCTTC.

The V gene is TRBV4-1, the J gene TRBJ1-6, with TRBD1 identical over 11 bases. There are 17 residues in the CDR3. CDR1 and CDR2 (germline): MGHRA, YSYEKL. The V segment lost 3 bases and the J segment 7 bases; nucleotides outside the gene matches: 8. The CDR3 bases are TGCGCCAGCAGCCACGCCCTAGGGGACAGGGGGAATTCACCCCTCCACTTT. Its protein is CASSHALGDRGNSPLHF.

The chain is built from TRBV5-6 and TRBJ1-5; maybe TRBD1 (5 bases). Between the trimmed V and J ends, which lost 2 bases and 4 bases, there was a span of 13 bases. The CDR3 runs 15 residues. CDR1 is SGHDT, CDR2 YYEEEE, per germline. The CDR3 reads CASSFGGGLNQPQHF. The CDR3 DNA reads TGTGCCAGCAGCTTTGGCGGGGGGTTGAATCAGCCCCAGCATTTT.

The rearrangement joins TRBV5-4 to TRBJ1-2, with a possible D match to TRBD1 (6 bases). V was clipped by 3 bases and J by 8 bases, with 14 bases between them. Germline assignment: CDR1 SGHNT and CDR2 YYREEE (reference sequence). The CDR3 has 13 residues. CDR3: CASSYFRGEGYTF. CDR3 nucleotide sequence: TGTGCCAGCAGCTACTTCAGGGGAGAGGGCTACACCTTC.

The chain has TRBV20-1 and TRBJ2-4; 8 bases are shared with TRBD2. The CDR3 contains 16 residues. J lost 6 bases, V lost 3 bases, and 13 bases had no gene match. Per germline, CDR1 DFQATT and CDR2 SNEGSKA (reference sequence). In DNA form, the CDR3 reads TGCAGTGCTAGTAGTTGGCGGGGGGCCGACGGAAACATTCAGTACTTC. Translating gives CSASSWRGADGNIQYF.

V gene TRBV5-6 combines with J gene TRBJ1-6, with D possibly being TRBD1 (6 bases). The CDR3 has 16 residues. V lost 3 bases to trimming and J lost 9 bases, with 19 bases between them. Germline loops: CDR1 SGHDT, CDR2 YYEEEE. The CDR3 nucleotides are TGTGCCAGCAGCTCGGAAACCGGGACAAGAACTTCACCCCTCCACTTT. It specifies CASSSETGTRTSPLHF.

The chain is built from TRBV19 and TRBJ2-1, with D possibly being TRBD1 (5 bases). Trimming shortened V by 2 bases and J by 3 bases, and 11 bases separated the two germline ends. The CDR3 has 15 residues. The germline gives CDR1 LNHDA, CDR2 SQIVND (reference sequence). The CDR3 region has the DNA TGTGCCAGTAGTATAATCCCCGACAGCTACAATGAGCAGTTCTTC. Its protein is CASSIIPDSYNEQFF. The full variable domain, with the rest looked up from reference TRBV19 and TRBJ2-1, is DGGITQSPKYLFRKEGQNVTLSCEQNLNHDAMYWYRQDPGQGLRLIYYSQIVNDFQKGDIAEGYSVSREKKESFPLTVTSAQKNPTAFYLCASSIIPDSYNEQFFGPGTRLTVL.

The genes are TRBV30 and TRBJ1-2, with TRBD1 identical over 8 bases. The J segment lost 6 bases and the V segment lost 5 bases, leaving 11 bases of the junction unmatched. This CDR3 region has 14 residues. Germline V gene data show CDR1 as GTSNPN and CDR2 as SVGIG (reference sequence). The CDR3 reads CAWGRGRLGDGYTF. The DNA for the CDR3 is TGTGCCTGGGGCAGGGGGCGCCTTGGTGATGGCTACACCTTC.

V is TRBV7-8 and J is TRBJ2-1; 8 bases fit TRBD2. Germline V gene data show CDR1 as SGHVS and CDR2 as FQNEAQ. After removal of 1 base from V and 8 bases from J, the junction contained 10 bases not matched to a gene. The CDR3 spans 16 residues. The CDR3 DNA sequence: TGTGCCAGCAGCTTAGAATCCAGGACTAGCCCCCATGAGCAGTTCTTC. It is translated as CASSLESRTSPHEQFF.

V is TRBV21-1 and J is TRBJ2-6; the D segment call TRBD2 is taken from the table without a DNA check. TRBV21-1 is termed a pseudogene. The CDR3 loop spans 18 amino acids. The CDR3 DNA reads TGTGCCAGCATCCCGAGGGCGTACCTTGGATCTGGGGCCAACGTCCTGACTTTC. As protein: CASIPRAYLGSGANVLTF.

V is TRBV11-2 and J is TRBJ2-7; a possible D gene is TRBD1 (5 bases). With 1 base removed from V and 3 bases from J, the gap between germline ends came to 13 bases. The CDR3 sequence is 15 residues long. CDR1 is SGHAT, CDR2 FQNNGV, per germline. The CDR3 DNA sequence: TGTGCCAGCAGCTTAGTGGCAGGGTCTAGCTACGAGCAGTACTTC. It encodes CASSLVAGSSYEQYF.

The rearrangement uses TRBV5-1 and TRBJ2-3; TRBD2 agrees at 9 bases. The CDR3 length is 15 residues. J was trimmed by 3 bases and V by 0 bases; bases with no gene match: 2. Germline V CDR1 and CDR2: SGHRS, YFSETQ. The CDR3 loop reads CASSLASGATDTQYF. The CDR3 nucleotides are TGCGCCAGCAGCTTGGCTAGCGGGGCTACAGATACGCAGTATTTT.

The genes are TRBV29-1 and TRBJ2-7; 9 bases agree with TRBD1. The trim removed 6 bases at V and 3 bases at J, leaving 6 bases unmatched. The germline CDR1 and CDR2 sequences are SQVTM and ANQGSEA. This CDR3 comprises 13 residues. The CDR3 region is CSVKGDRDYEQYF. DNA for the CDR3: TGCAGCGTCAAGGGGGACAGGGACTACGAGCAGTACTTC.

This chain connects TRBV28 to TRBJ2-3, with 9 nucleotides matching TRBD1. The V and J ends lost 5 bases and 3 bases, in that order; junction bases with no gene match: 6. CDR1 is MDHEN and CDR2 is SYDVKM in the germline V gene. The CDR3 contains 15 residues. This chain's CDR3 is CASSTRDRATDTQYF. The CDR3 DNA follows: TGTGCCAGCAGTACCCGGGACAGGGCGACAGATACGCAGTATTTT.

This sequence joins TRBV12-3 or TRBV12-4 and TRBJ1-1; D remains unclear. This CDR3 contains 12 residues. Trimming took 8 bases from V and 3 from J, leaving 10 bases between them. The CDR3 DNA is TGTGCCAGCGCCCGCCGGGACACTGAAGCTTTCTTT. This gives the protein CASARRDTEAFF.

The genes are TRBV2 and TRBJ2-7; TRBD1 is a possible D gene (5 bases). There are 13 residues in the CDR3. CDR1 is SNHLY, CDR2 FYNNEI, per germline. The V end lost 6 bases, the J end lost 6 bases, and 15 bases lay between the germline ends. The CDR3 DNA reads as TGTGCCAGCAGCCAGGGCCCCATGTCCGAGCAGTACTTC. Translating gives CASSQGPMSEQYF.